These 3 T cell receptor beta chains came from one sample sequenced in a study of radiation and T cells in renal cell carcinoma (dated by TCRdb to the early 2020s). Library preparation used the immunoSEQ multiplex PCR assay. The source is immuneACCESS, and TCRdb retained only in-frame sequences with V and J called. Part of the clones is not carried over; for the studies checked, unresolved V genes explain less than half of this, and the remainder is unexplained. This sample has more than 65,000 clones in its table, and 86% of those were observed once. Jointly, the top ten make up roughly 20% of the sample. The sample's time point label, decoded: blood 2 weeks post-SBRT. The treatment or condition label corresponds to: 15 Gy SBRT to primary tumor, nephrectomy 4 weeks later. Sample: blood, taken from a patient whose treatment included radiotherapy and nephrectomy. Source of these receptors: a woman between 50 and 59 years old with renal cell carcinoma.

V usage is TRBV14 and J usage is TRBJ2-5; 7 positions agree with TRBD1. With 4 bases clipped from V and 4 bases from J, the junction kept 3 bases outside the gene matches. Germline values: CDR1 SGHDN, CDR2 FVKESK. The length of the CDR3 is 13 residues. Here the CDR3 reads CASSPGTVETQYF. CDR3 nucleotide sequence: TGTGCCAGCAGCCCGGGGACAGTAGAGACCCAGTACTTC.

This chain links TRBV4-3 with TRBJ2-2; D not resolved. CDR1 is LGHNA and CDR2 is YSLEER in the germline V gene. This CDR3 region has 16 residues. Trimming left V 0 bases short and J 0 bases short, with 8 bases between. As DNA, the CDR3 is TGCGCCAGCAGCCAAGATCGTGGGTCGAACACCGGGGAGCTGTTTTTT. Translation: CASSQDRGSNTGELFF.

V is TRBV4-3 and J is TRBJ2-3; possibly TRBD2 for D (6 bases). Trimming shortened V by 4 bases and J by 1 base, and 18 bases separated the two germline ends. The CDR3 spans 17 residues. Germline V lookup: CDR1 LGHNA, CDR2 YSLEER. Here the CDR3 DNA reads TGCGCCAGCAGCCGGGGGGTGGGAGACATACGCACAGATACGCAGTATTTT. Amino acids: CASSRGVGDIRTDTQYF.